This passage covers 5 T cell receptor beta chains from one sample sequenced in a study of beta chain features in type 1 diabetes. TCRB transcripts that were expressed got sequenced, as all of the isolated RNA had been reverse transcribed. Here immunoSEQ multiplex PCR was the method, and the copy in TCRdb shows in-frame clones only, minus some. This sample has nearly 250,000 clones, with 11% to 15% found just once. Sequenced input: naive CD4+ T cells from blood. Receptors originate from a woman between 35 and 50 years old in good health.

This clone has a handful of counts. The gene calls are TRBV7-2 and TRBJ2-1, with 7 bases lining up with TRBD1. The V gene's germline CDR1 is SGHTA and CDR2 FQGNSA. V trimming: 5 bases; J trimming: 5 bases; junction bases outside the gene matches: 9. CDR3 length: 15 residues. The CDR3: CASSGQSGQNNEQFF. CDR3 in DNA: TGTGCCAGCAGCGGACAGTCGGGACAGAACAATGAGCAGTTCTTC.

This clone was detected ten times or more. V is TRBV29-1 and J is TRBJ2-5, with 10 bases lining up with TRBD1. The CDR3 is made up of 13 amino acids. Germline V CDR1 and CDR2: SQVTM, ANQGSEA. The J segment lost 3 bases and the V segment lost 7 bases, leaving 5 bases of the junction unmatched. CDR3 residues: CSGSGTGEETQYF. CDR3 DNA: TGCAGCGGATCCGGGACAGGGGAAGAGACCCAGTACTTC.

This clone was observed at least ten times. V and J are TRBV13 and TRBJ2-3, with D hard to call. CDR1 is PRHDT and CDR2 is FYEKMQ in the germline V gene (reference sequence). Trimming shortened V by 1 base and J by 5 bases, and 10 bases separated the two germline ends. CDR3 length: 14 residues. CDR3: CASSLEPGGDTQYF. CDR3 nucleotide sequence: TGTGCCAGCAGCTTAGAACCCGGCGGAGATACGCAGTATTTT.

The DNA of the CDR3 is TGTGCCAGCAGTGTGTTTACGGACAGGGGCTATGGCTACACCTTC. Protein: CASSVFTDRGYGYTF. The J gene is TRBJ1-2, the V gene TRBV2, with TRBD1 matching over 9 bases. With V trimmed by 4 bases and J by 4 bases, 7 bases remained unmatched. This CDR3 spans 15 amino acids. Germline V gene sequence: CDR1 SNHLY, CDR2 FYNNEI.

The table lists this clone with a few counts. The rearrangement links TRBV27 to TRBJ1-6; D call uncertain. Trimming took 2 bases from V and 7 from J, leaving 6 bases between them. Germline CDR1 is MNHEY and CDR2 is SMNVEV (reference sequence). The CDR3 is made up of 13 amino acids. The DNA of the CDR3 is TGTGCCAGCAGTTTAACAGCAAATTCACCCCTCCACTTT. Protein product: CASSLTANSPLHF.